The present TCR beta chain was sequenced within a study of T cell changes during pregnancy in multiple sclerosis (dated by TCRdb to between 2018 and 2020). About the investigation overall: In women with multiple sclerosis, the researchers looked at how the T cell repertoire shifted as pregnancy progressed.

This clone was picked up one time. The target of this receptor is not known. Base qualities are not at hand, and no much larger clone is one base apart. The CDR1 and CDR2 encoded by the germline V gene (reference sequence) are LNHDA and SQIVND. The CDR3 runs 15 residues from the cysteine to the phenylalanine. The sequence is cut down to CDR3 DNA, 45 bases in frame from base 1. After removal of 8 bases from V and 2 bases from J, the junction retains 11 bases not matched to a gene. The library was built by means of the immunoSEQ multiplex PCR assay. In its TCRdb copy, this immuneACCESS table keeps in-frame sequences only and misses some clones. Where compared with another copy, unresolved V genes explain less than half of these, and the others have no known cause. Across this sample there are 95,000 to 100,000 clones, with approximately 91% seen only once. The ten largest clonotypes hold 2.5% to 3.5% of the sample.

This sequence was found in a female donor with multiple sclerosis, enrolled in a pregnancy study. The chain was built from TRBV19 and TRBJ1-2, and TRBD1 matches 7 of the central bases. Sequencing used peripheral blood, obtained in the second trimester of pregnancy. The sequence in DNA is TGTGCCAGTTCGAATGACAGGGTTCGAAACTATGGCTACACCTTC. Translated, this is CASSNDRVRNYGYTF.